This T cell receptor (beta chain) was observed in a study of cytomegalovirus exposure and HLA in healthy donors. The study's findings and limits: A later analysis appeared to link common viral pathogens to several of the most significant clusters. Relative to the approximately 670-donor mean, N-insertions were reportedly fewer in an Asian-associated ancestry cluster in a later analysis. HLA-A and HLA-B allele assignments for most subjects were reportedly predicted accurately using TCR beta sequences.

The table lists this clone with a few counts. The antigen is not known. Both 60 Vbeta primers and 13 Jbeta primers went into the PCR. Some clones are missing from TCRdb's copy, which holds only in-frame ones; the method was immunoSEQ multiplex PCR. This repertoire shows 300,000 or so clones, approximately 85% found once; its top ten account for approximately 2%. V shed 5 bases and J shed 0 bases, with 17 bases lying between them. The CDR3 runs 17 residues. Germline V gives CDR1 SEHNR, CDR2 FQNEAQ (reference sequence). Donors were ostensibly healthy at sampling, although undocumented immune exposures were probable.

This sequence joins TRBV7-9 and TRBJ2-1, with D possibly TRBD1 on 5 matching bases. The clonotype was recovered from a woman aged 40 to 50 in good health and CMV-seropositive. Sequencing input: PBMCs. DNA for the CDR3: TGTGCCAGCAGCCAAAGACAGATTAGGGGCTCCTACAATGAGCAGTTCTTC. As protein: CASSQRQIRGSYNEQFF.